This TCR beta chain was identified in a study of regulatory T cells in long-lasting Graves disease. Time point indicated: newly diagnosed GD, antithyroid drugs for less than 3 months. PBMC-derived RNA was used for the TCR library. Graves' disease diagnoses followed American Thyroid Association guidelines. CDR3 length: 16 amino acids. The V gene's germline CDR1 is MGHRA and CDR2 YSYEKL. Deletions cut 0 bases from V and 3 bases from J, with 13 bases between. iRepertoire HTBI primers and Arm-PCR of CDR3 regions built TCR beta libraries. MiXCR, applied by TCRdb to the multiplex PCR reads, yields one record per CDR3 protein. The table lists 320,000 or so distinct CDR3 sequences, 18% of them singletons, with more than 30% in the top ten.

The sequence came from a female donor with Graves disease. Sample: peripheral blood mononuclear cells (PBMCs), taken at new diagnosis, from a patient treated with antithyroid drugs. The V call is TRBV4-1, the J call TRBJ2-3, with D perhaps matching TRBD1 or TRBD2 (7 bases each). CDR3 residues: CASSQEGQGGTDTQYF. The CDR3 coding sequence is TGCGCCAGCAGCCAAGAGGGCCAGGGGGGGACAGATACGCAGTATTTT.